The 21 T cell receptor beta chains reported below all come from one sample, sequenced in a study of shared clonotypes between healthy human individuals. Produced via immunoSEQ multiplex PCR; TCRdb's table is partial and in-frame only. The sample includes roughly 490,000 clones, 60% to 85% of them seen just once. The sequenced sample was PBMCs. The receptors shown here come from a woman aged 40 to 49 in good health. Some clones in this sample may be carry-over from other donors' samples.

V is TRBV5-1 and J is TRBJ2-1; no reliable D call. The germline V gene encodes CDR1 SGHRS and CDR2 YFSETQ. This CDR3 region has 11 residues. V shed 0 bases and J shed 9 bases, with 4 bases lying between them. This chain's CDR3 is CASSLVGEQFF. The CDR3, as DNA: TGCGCCAGCAGCTTGGTTGGTGAGCAGTTCTTC.

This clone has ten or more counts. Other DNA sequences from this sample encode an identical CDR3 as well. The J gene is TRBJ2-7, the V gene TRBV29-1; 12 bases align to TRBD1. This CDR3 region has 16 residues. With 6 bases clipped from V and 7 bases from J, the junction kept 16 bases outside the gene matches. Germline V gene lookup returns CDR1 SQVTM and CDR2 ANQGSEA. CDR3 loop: CSVTGTGGQRWEEQYF. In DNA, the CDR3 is TGCAGCGTCACAGGGACAGGGGGCCAGAGGTGGGAAGAGCAGTACTTC.

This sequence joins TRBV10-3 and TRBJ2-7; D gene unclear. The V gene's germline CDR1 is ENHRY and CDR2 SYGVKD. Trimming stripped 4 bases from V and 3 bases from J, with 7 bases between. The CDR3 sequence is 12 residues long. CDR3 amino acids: CAISGSNYEQYF. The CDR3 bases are TGTGCCATCAGTGGCAGTAACTACGAGCAGTACTTC.

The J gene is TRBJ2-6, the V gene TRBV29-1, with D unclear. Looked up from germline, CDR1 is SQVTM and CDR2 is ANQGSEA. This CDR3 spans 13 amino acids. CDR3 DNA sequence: TGCAGTACAAAGGACTCTGGGGCCAACGTCCTGACTTTC. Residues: CSTKDSGANVLTF. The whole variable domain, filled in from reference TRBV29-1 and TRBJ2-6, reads SAVISQKPSRDICQRGTSLTIQCQVDSQVTMMFWYRQQPGQSLTLIATANQGSEATYESGFVIDKFPISRPNLTFSTLTVSNMSPEDSSIYLCSTKDSGANVLTFGAGSRLTVL.

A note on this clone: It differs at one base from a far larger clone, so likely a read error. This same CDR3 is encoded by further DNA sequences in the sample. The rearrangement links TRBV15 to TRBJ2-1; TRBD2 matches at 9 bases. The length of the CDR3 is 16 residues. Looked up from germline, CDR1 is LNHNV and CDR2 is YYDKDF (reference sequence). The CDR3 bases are TGTGCCACCAGCAGAGGCGGGAGGGCCCTCTACAACGAGCAGTTCTTC. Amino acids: CATSRGGRALYNEQFF.

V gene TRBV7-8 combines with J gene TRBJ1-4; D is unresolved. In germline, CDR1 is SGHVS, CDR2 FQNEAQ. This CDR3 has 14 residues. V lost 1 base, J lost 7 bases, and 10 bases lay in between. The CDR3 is CASSLGVGGEKLFF. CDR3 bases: TGTGCCAGCAGCTTAGGGGTCGGAGGTGAAAAACTGTTTTTT.

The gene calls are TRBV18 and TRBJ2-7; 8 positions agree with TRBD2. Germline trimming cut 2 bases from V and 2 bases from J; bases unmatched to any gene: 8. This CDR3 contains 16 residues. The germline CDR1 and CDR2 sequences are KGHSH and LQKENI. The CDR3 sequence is CASSPGGSSGAYEQYF. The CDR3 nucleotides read TGTGCCAGCTCACCAGGGGGTAGTAGCGGGGCCTACGAGCAGTACTTC.

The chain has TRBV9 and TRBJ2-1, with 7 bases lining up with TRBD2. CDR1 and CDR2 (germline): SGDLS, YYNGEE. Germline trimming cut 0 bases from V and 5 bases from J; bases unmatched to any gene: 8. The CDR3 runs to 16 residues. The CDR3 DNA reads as TGTGCCAGCAGCGTAGCTGCGGGAGAGTCCGACAATGAGCAGTTCTTC. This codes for CASSVAAGESDNEQFF. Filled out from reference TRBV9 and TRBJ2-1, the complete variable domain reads DSGVTQTPKHLITATGQRVTLRCSPRSGDLSVYWYQQSLDQGLQFLIQYYNGEERAKGNILERFSAQQFPDLHSELNLSSLELGDSALYFCASSVAAGESDNEQFFGPGTRLTVL.

CDR3 loop: CASTRRGRAYEQYF. CDR3 in DNA: TGTGCCAGCACCCGACGGGGCAGGGCCTACGAGCAGTACTTC. V gene TRBV11-2 combines with J gene TRBJ2-7; D possibly matches TRBD1 or TRBD2 (5 bases each). From germline, CDR1 is SGHAT and CDR2 FQNNGV. The CDR3 totals 14 residues. V lost 7 bases, J lost 2 bases, and 15 bases lay in between.

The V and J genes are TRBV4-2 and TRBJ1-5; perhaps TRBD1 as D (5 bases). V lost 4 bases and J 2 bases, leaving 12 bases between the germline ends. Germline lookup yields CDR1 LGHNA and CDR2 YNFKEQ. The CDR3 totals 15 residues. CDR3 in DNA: TGTGCCAGCAGCCCCAGGGCAGGAGGCAATCAGCCCCAGCATTTT. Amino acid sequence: CASSPRAGGNQPQHF.

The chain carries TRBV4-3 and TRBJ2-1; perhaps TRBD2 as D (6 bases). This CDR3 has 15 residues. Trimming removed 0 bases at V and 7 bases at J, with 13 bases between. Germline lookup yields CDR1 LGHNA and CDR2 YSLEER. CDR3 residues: CASSQDGLARNEQFF. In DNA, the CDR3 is TGCGCCAGCAGCCAAGACGGGCTAGCGAGGAATGAGCAGTTCTTC.

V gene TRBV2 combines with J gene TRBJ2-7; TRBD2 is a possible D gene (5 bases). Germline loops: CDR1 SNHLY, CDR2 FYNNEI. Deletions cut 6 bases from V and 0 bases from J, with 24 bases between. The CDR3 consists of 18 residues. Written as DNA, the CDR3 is TGTGCCAGCAGCGAGCCCGGGGATAAAACTAGTAGCTCCTACGAGCAGTACTTC. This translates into CASSEPGDKTSSSYEQYF.

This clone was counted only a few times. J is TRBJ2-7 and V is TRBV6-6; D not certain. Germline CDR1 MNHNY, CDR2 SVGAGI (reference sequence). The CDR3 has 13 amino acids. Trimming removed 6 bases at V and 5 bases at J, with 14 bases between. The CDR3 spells CASSMNRVDEQYF. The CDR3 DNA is TGTGCCAGCAGCATGAATCGGGTGGACGAGCAGTACTTC.

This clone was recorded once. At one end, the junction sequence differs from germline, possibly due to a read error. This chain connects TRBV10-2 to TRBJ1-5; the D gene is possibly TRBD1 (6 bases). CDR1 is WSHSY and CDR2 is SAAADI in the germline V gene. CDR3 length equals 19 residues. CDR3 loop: CSSSVRQDPARPFNQPQHF. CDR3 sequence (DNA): TGCTCCAGCAGTGTAAGACAGGACCCCGCCAGACCCTTCAATCAGCCCCAGCATTTT.

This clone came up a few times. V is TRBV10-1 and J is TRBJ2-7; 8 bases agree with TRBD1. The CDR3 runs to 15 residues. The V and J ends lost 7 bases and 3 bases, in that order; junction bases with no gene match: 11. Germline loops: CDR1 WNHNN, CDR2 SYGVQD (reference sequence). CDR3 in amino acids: CASIGCRGRGYEQYF. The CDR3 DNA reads TGCGCCAGCATCGGATGCAGGGGGCGGGGCTACGAGCAGTACTTC.

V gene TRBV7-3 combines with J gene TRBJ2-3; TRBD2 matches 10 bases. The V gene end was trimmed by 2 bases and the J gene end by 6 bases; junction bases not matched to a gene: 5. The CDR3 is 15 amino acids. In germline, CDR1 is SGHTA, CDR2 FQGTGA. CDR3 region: CASSLLGTSDDTQYF. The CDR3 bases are TGTGCCAGCAGCTTACTCGGGACTAGCGATGATACGCAGTATTTT.

CDR3 sequence: CASSPPGLAPYNEQFF. The CDR3 bases are TGCGCCAGCAGCCCCCCGGGACTAGCTCCCTACAATGAGCAGTTCTTC. The chain uses TRBV4-1 and TRBJ2-1; 9 bases fit TRBD2. In germline, CDR1 is MGHRA, CDR2 YSYEKL. This CDR3 has 16 residues. With 4 bases clipped from V and 2 bases from J, the junction kept 6 bases outside the gene matches.

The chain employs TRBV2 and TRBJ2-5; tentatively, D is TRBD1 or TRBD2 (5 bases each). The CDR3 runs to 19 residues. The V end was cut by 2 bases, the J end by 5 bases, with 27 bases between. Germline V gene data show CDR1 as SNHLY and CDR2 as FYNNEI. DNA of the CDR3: TGTGCCAGCAGTGAAATATATCCCGGTCTGGGGGACCGACGGGAGACCCAGTACTTC. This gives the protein CASSEIYPGLGDRRETQYF.

The CDR3 is CASSLGQGRYEQYF. The CDR3 region has the DNA TGTGCCAGCAGCCTGGGACAGGGTCGGTACGAGCAGTACTTC. This rearrangement joins TRBV7-9 to TRBJ2-7; 9 positions match TRBD1. The ends lost 5 bases at V and 4 bases at J; junction bases unmatched: 6. CDR1 is SEHNR, CDR2 FQNEAQ, per germline (reference sequence). The CDR3 consists of 14 residues.

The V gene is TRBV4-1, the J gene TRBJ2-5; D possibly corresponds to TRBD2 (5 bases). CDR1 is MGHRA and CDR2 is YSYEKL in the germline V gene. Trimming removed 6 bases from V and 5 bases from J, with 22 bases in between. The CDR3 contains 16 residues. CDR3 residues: CASSPRSSGVGETQYF. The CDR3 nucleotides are TGCGCCAGCAGTCCAAGGAGCAGCGGAGTGGGGGAGACCCAGTACTTC.

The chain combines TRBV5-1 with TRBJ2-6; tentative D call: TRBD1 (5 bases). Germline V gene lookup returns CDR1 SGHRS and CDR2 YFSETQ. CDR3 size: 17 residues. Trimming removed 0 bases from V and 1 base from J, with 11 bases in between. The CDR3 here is CASSLVGRASGANVLTF. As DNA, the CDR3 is TGCGCCAGCAGCTTGGTCGGCAGGGCGTCTGGGGCCAACGTCCTGACTTTC.